These 27 T cell receptor beta chains originate from one sample sequenced in a study of blood T cells in healthy people across ages. Sample-barcoded 5' priming and a J-beta primer mix drove a second PCR of roughly 6 to 12 cycles. TCRdb re-called the 5' RACE reads with MiXCR, one entry per CDR3 protein. The table shows about 290,000 distinct CDR3 sequences, with 27% occurring only once. The sequencing sample was made of blood. All receptors derive from a woman in her 70s in good health.

The chain carries TRBV7-2 and TRBJ2-1; D uncertain. This CDR3 spans 15 amino acids. Looked up from germline, CDR1 is SGHTA and CDR2 is FQGNSA. Trimming took 1 base from V and 6 from J, leaving 13 bases between them. CDR3: CASSLGEKAPNEQFF. DNA of the CDR3: TGTGCCAGCAGCTTAGGTGAAAAGGCCCCCAATGAGCAGTTCTTC.

V gene TRBV5-1 combines with J gene TRBJ2-1; D is possibly TRBD1 or TRBD2 (5 bases each). In germline, CDR1 is SGHRS, CDR2 YFSETQ. The CDR3 extends over 15 amino acids. V was pared by 4 bases and J by 7 bases, with 18 bases between. CDR3 sequence reads: CASSLPGPEGNEQFF. CDR3 DNA: TGCGCCAGCAGCCTCCCGGGACCGGAAGGTAATGAGCAGTTCTTC. Together with reference TRBV5-1 and TRBJ2-1, the CDR3 gives the full variable domain: KAGVTQTPRYLIKTRGQQVTLSCSPISGHRSVSWYQQTPGQGLQFLFEYFSETQRNKGNFPGRFSGRQFSNSRSEMNVSTLELGDSALYLCASSLPGPEGNEQFFGPGTRLTVL.

The rearrangement links TRBV5-1 to TRBJ2-5; D might be TRBD1 (5 bases). Trimming left V 3 bases short and J 5 bases short, with 14 bases between. The germline CDR1 and CDR2 sequences are SGHRS and YFSETQ. The CDR3 sequence is 14 residues long. The DNA of the CDR3 is TGCGCCAGCAGCTATCGACAGCGTCGGGAGACCCAGTACTTC. Translating it yields CASSYRQRRETQYF.

This clonotype was observed a few times. The chain uses TRBV28 and TRBJ2-2; no clear D. The CDR3 loop spans 13 amino acids. Germline V gene data show CDR1 as MDHEN and CDR2 as SYDVKM. The germline V and J ends were trimmed by 8 bases and 0 bases, with 7 bases remaining between them. The DNA of the CDR3 is TGTGCCAGCTTCCTCCCGAACACCGGGGAGCTGTTTTTT. This encodes CASFLPNTGELFF.

This clonotype showed up just a few times. The J gene is TRBJ2-1, the V gene TRBV18, with TRBD2 identical over 7 bases. The germline V gene has CDR1 KGHSH and CDR2 LQKENI. There are 15 residues in the CDR3. The junction had 4 bases not matched to a gene; V was cut back by 5 bases and J by 0 bases. The CDR3 is CASSSRTSSYNEQFF. In nucleotides, the CDR3 is TGTGCCAGCTCATCTCGGACTAGCTCCTACAATGAGCAGTTCTTC.

This clonotype has at least ten counts. This chain joins TRBV12-3 or TRBV12-4 and TRBJ2-2; D is uncertain. V was shortened by 6 bases and J by 4 bases, with 12 bases between the two germline ends. The CDR3 extends over 14 amino acids. CDR3 loop: CASRRTDATGELFF. The CDR3 coding sequence is TGTGCCAGCAGGCGGACGGACGCCACCGGGGAGCTGTTTTTT.

Note on this clonotype: Germline and junction disagree at one end, which may indicate a read error. This sequence joins TRBV11-2 and TRBJ2-7, with 8 nucleotides matching TRBD2. The CDR3 is made up of 19 amino acids. Per germline, CDR1 SGHAT and CDR2 FQNNGV. CDR3 DNA: TGTGCCAGCAGCTTGTCGTATCCCCTGCTCCGCGGACTAGCCTACGGGCAGTACTTC. Translating it yields CASSLSYPLLRGLAYGQYF.

The chain has TRBV28 and TRBJ2-5; TRBD2 matches at 9 bases. Looked up from germline, CDR1 is MDHEN and CDR2 is SYDVKM. The CDR3 covers 15 residues. J lost 10 bases, V lost 4 bases, and 13 bases had no gene match. CDR3 region: CASSSRSGSRSIQYF. DNA of the CDR3: TGTGCCAGCAGTTCACGTAGCGGGAGCAGGAGTATCCAGTACTTC.

The gene calls are TRBV28 and TRBJ2-7; D may be TRBD2 (5 bases). V lost 6 bases and J 7 bases, leaving 16 bases between the germline ends. The CDR3 loop spans 13 amino acids. The V gene's germline CDR1 is MDHEN and CDR2 SYDVKM. CDR3 nucleotides: TGTGCCAGCAGCCGATACGGGGAAGGAGAGCAGTACTTC. Encoded protein: CASSRYGEGEQYF.

The chain combines TRBV7-2 with TRBJ2-3, with D perhaps matching TRBD1 (6 bases). Germline V gene sequence: CDR1 SGHTA, CDR2 FQGNSA. V lost 5 bases and J 2 bases, leaving 14 bases between the germline ends. The CDR3 runs 15 residues. The CDR3 spells CASSPNRVSTDTQYF. CDR3 nucleotide sequence: TGTGCCAGCAGCCCGAACAGGGTTTCCACAGATACGCAGTATTTT. The complete variable domain, with remaining parts taken from reference TRBV7-2 and TRBJ2-3, reads GAGVSQSPSNKVTEKGKDVELRCDPISGHTALYWYRQSLGQGLEFLIYFQGNSAPDKSGLPSDRFSAERTGGSVSTLTIQRTQQEDSAVYLCASSPNRVSTDTQYFGPGTRLTVL.

The chain links TRBV5-6 to TRBJ2-5; D is perhaps TRBD2 (7 bases). The last part of the DNA fits TRBJ2-1 better; the J call may be wrong. Germline V gene data show CDR1 as SGHDT and CDR2 as YYEEEE. The CDR3 is 13 amino acids. CDR3 amino acids: CASSVGGANEQFF. The CDR3 bases are TGTGCCAGTAGTGTTGGGGGGGCCAATGAGCAGTTCTTC.

The V and J genes are TRBV12-3 or TRBV12-4 and TRBJ1-1, with D tentatively TRBD1 (6 bases). V shed 6 bases and J shed 1 base, with 12 bases lying between them. This CDR3 has 14 residues. The CDR3, as DNA: TGTGCCAGCAGGGGACAATCAGGGAACACTGAAGCTTTCTTT. It specifies CASRGQSGNTEAFF.

This chain joins TRBV3-1 and TRBJ1-4; the D gene is possibly TRBD1 (6 bases). Germline V gene lookup returns CDR1 LGHDT and CDR2 YNNKEL (reference sequence). The CDR3 is 14 residues long. The V gene lost 3 bases and the J gene lost 7 bases, with 12 bases spanning the gap. The CDR3 spells CASSHSGEGEKLFF. The CDR3, as DNA: TGTGCCAGCAGCCATTCAGGGGAGGGTGAAAAACTGTTTTTT.

This clonotype showed up just a few times. The V call is TRBV7-8, the J call TRBJ1-1; D remains unclear. The ends were cut back, 5 bases at V and 1 base at J, with 23 bases in the middle. Germline values: CDR1 SGHVS, CDR2 FQNEAQ. This CDR3 is built from 18 residues. CDR3 protein: CASSLLTPRRTGNTEAFF. The CDR3 region has the DNA TGTGCCAGCAGCCTACTAACACCCCGACGGACGGGGAACACTGAAGCTTTCTTT.

This clonotype was found many times. This rearrangement joins TRBV28 to TRBJ1-2, with D possibly matching TRBD1 (5 bases). Trimming took off 4 bases at V and 7 bases at J, with 22 bases between the two ends. The CDR3 is 16 residues long. The V gene's germline CDR1 is MDHEN and CDR2 SYDVKM. CDR3 sequence: CASSSLRDTVGTGYTF. CDR3 DNA: TGTGCCAGCAGTTCCCTAAGAGACACCGTCGGGACTGGCTACACCTTC.

The V gene is TRBV5-1, the J gene TRBJ2-4; D is perhaps TRBD1 (6 bases). From germline, CDR1 is SGHRS and CDR2 YFSETQ. Trimming cost V 4 bases and J 4 bases, with 9 bases left between them. CDR3 length: 13 amino acids. CDR3 nucleotide sequence: TGCGCCAGCAGCCAGGACAGTAAAAACATTCAGTACTTC. It encodes CASSQDSKNIQYF.

This clonotype was found a few times. The CDR3 DNA reads TGTGCCAGCAGCCGTGGCAGGGGAAAGTACAATGAGCAGTTCTTC. It codes for CASSRGRGKYNEQFF. The rearrangement links TRBV7-2 to TRBJ2-1; TRBD1 is a possible D gene (6 bases). Germline CDR1 and CDR2: SGHTA and FQGNSA. Trimming shortened V by 5 bases and J by 4 bases, and 15 bases separated the two germline ends. The CDR3 runs to 15 residues.

This clonotype was found a few times. V is TRBV5-1 and J is TRBJ1-4, with D possibly TRBD1 on 6 matching bases. Germline values: CDR1 SGHRS, CDR2 YFSETQ. V was pared by 4 bases and J by 8 bases, with 24 bases between. This CDR3 comprises 17 residues. The CDR3: CASSAGQGSVVREKLFF. The CDR3 bases are TGCGCCAGCAGCGCGGGGCAGGGGAGTGTAGTTCGGGAAAAACTGTTTTTT.

The chain employs TRBV24-1 and TRBJ2-1, with no clear D. Trimming removed 6 bases from V and 5 bases from J, with 10 bases in between. The CDR3 is 13 amino acids. Per germline, CDR1 KGHDR and CDR2 SFDVKD. CDR3 bases: TGTGCCACCAGTTTCGGGTCTAACAATGAGCAGTTCTTC. Protein: CATSFGSNNEQFF.

This clonotype came up once. The chain uses TRBV7-2 and TRBJ1-1, with D possibly TRBD1 on 5 matching bases. Looked up from germline, CDR1 is SGHTA and CDR2 is FQGNSA. V dropped 3 bases and J dropped 6 bases, with 11 bases sitting between them. This CDR3 is built from 13 residues. The chain's CDR3 is CASSFRGGSEAFF. The CDR3, as DNA: TGTGCCAGCAGCTTTCGGGGGGGATCTGAAGCTTTCTTT.

V and J are TRBV11-2 and TRBJ2-7; D may be TRBD1 (6 bases). The germline V and J ends were trimmed by 2 bases and 2 bases, with 16 bases remaining between them. CDR1 and CDR2 from the germline V gene are SGHAT and FQNNGV. The CDR3 covers 16 residues. CDR3 DNA: TGTGCCAGCAGCTTAATCATGCAGGGGAAGGCCTACGAGCAGTACTTC. Translating gives CASSLIMQGKAYEQYF.

The chain recombines TRBV9 with TRBJ2-1; 10 positions match TRBD1. With V trimmed by 4 bases and J by 7 bases, 5 bases remained unmatched. The CDR3 covers 14 residues. Per the germline V gene, CDR1 is SGDLS and CDR2 is YYNGEE. CDR3 region: CASSRQGAWNEQFF. The CDR3 DNA reads TGTGCCAGCAGCCGACAGGGGGCATGGAATGAGCAGTTCTTC.

Only a few counts were recorded for this clonotype. This sequence joins TRBV7-8 and TRBJ2-1, with D tentatively TRBD2 (5 bases). The germline gives CDR1 SGHVS, CDR2 FQNEAQ. This CDR3 contains 17 residues. Deletions cut 0 bases from V and 4 bases from J, with 16 bases between. Here the CDR3 DNA reads TGTGCCAGCAGCTTAGCGGTCCAACGGAGCGGATACAATGAGCAGTTCTTC. It codes for CASSLAVQRSGYNEQFF.

The chain is built from TRBV5-1 and TRBJ2-5, with TRBD2 matching 9 bases. Germline trimming cut 4 bases from V and 2 bases from J; bases unmatched to any gene: 6. CDR1 SGHRS and CDR2 YFSETQ come from the germline V gene. The CDR3 sequence is 15 residues long. CDR3 sequence (DNA): TGCGCCAGCAGCCGGAAAACTAGCGGGCAAGAGACCCAGTACTTC. This translates into CASSRKTSGQETQYF.

Points on this clonotype: A read error may account for a junction end that differs from germline. The chain is built from TRBV5-8 and TRBJ1-1, with TRBD1 matching 10 bases. The germline V gene encodes CDR1 SGHTS and CDR2 YDEGEE. The CDR3 contains 15 residues. In DNA form, the CDR3 reads TGTGCCAGCAGCTCGGACAGGGGGTTCGGTACTGAAGTTTTCTTT. Encoded protein: CASSSDRGFGTEVFF.

This clonotype turned up a few times. V gene TRBV5-1 combines with J gene TRBJ1-2, with 8 bases fitting TRBD1. Germline CDR1 is SGHRS and CDR2 is YFSETQ. The CDR3 consists of 12 residues. The V and J ends lost 3 bases and 6 bases, in that order; junction bases with no gene match: 1. CDR3: CASSSDRDGYTF. CDR3 in DNA: TGCGCCAGCAGCTCGGACAGGGATGGCTACACCTTC.

This clonotype was found a few times. The CDR3 is CASSLEGGWIEKLFF. In nucleotides, the CDR3 is TGCGCCAGCAGCCTCGAGGGCGGCTGGATTGAAAAACTGTTTTTT. The genes are TRBV5-1 and TRBJ1-4, with D uncertain. CDR3 size: 15 residues. V was trimmed by 4 bases and J by 7 bases, leaving 17 bases between them. In germline, CDR1 is SGHRS, CDR2 YFSETQ.